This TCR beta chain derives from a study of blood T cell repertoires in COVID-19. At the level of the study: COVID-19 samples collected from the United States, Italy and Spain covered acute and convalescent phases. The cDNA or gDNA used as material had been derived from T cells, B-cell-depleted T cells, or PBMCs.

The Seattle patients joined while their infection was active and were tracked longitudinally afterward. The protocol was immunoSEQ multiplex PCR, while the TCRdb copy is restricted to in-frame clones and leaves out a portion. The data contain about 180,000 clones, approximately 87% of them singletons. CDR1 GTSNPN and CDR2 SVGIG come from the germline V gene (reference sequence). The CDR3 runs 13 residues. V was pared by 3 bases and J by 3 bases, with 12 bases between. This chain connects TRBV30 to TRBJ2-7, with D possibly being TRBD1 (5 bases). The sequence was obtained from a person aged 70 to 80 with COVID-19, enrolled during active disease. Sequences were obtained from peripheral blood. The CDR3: CAWRGAGFYEQYF. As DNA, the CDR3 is TGTGCCTGGAGAGGGGCAGGGTTCTACGAGCAGTACTTC.